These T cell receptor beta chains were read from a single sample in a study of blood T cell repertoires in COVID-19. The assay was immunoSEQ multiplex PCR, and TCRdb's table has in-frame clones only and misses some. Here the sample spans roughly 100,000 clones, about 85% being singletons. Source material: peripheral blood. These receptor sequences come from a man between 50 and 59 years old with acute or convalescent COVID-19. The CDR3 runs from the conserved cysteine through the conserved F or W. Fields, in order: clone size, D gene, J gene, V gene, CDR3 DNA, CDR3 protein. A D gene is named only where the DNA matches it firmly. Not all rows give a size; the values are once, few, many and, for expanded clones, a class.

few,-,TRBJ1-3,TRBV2,TGTGCCAGCAGTGATTTTCAGTTAACCTCTGGAAACACCATATATTTT,CASSDFQLTSGNTIYF
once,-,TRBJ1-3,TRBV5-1,TGCGCCAGCAGCCAGGGACACCCAGACACCATATATTTT,CASSQGHPDTIYF
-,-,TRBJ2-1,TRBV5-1,TGCGCCAGCAGCTTTTCAGGACCCGGTGGGAGCGATGAGCAGTTCTTC,CASSFSGPGGSDEQFF
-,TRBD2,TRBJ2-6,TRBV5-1,TGCGCCAGCAGCATTCTAGCGGGGACCTCTGGGGCCAACGTCCTGACTTTC,CASSILAGTSGANVLTF
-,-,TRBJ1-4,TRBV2,TGTGCCAGCAGTGGAGGGAAAGAAAAACTGTTTTTT,CASSGGKEKLFF
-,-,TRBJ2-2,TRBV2,TGTGCCAGCAACAGAGGGATGAACACCGGGGAGCTGTTTTTT,CASNRGMNTGELFF
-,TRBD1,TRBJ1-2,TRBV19,TGTGCCAGTAGCAGGCAGGGGGGAAACTATGGCTACACCTTC,CASSRQGGNYGYTF
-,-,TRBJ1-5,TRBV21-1,TGTGCCAGCAGCAAAGGGGGGGATGAGATTAGCAATCAGCCCCAGCATTTT,CASSKGGDEISNQPQHF
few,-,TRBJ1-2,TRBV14,TGTGCCAGCAGCCACCTCGATGCGGGCCGTAATGGCTACACCTTC,CASSHLDAGRNGYTF
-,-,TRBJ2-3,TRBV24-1,TGTGCCACCAGTGATTCCGTGGGACTTTTCACAGATACGCAGTATTTT,CATSDSVGLFTDTQYF
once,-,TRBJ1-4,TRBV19,TGTGCCAGTAGTAACCGGGGTATGGCTAATGAAAAACTGTTTTTT,CASSNRGMANEKLFF
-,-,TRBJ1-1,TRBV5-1,TGCGCCAGCAGCGCAAGGCTAGGCGTGGACACTGAAGCTTTCTTT,CASSARLGVDTEAFF
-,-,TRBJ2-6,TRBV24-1,TGTGCCACCCTGCGGAGGGCTGGGGCCAACGTCCTGACTTTC,CATLRRAGANVLTF
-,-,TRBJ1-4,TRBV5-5,TGTGCCAGCAGCTTCGTCAGGGGCTTGACAACTAATGAAAAACTGTTTTTT,CASSFVRGLTTNEKLFF
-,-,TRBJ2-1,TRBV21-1,TGTGCCAGCAGCCTCCACTTGACTAGCGGAAACAATGAGCAGTTCTTC,CASSLHLTSGNNEQFF
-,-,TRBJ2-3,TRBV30,TGTGCCTGGAGTATAACAGGCACAGATACGCAGTATTTT,CAWSITGTDTQYF
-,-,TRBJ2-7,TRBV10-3,TGTGCCATCAGCCGCGGTGACAGCGCCTACGAGCAGTACTTC,CAISRGDSAYEQYF
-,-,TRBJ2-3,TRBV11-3,TGTGCCAGCAGCTTAGGTACAGGGTTGTATACGCAGTATTTT,CASSLGTGLYTQYF
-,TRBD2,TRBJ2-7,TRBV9,TGTGCCAGCAGCGTACATCCCGGGCTAGCGGGGGCAGAGCAGTACTTC,CASSVHPGLAGAEQYF
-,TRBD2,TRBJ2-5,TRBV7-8,TGTGCCAGCAGCTTACCGGCGCGGGAGGGCCGTGAGACCCAGTACTTC,CASSLPAREGRETQYF
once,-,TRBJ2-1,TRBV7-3,TGTGCCAGCAGCTTAATGGCGGGACAGACCTACAATGAGCAGTTCTTC,CASSLMAGQTYNEQFF
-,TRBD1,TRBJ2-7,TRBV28,TGTGCCAGCAGAACAGGGGGCATTGGCTCCTACGAGCAGTACTTC,CASRTGGIGSYEQYF
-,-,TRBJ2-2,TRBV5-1,TGCGCCAGCAGCTTAGGGGGAGCCGGGGAGCTGTTTTTT,CASSLGGAGELFF
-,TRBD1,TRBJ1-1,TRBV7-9,TGTGCCAGCAGGTGGGGGCCGGGACAGATAAACACTGAAGCTTTCTTT,CASRWGPGQINTEAFF
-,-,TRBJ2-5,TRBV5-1,TGCGCCAGCAGCTTGGCTGTCTCCGGGGTCCGAGAGACCCAGTACTTC,CASSLAVSGVRETQYF
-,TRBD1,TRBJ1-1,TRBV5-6,TGTGCCAGCGGGGACAGGGTGATCACTGAAGCTTTCTTT,CASGDRVITEAFF
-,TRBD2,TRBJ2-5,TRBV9,TGTGCCAGCAGCATTAGCGGGGCGTACCAAGAGACCCAGTACTTC,CASSISGAYQETQYF
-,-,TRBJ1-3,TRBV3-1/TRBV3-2,TGTGCCAGCAGCCAACAGGGAAACACCATATATTTT,CASSQQGNTIYF
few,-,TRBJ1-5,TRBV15,TGTGCCAGTAGAAATCAGCCCCAGCATTTT,CASRNQPQHF
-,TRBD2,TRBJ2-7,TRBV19,TGTGCCAGTAGTATAGCCGGGGGGGAATACGAGCAGTACTTC,CASSIAGGEYEQYF
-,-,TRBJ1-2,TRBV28,TGTGCCAGCAGCCGGGGAGCTAACTATGGCTACACCTTC,CASSRGANYGYTF
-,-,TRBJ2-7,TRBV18,TGTGCCAGCTCACGCGGGGAAGAGCAGTACTTC,CASSRGEEQYF
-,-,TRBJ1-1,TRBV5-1,TGCGCCAGCAGCACCACAGGGATGCACACTGAAGCTTTCTTT,CASSTTGMHTEAFF
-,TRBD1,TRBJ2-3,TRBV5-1,TGCGCCAGCAGCAACATTGCGGGGACAGGTGCAGATACGCAGTATTTT,CASSNIAGTGADTQYF
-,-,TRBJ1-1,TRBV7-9,TGTGCCAGCATCCTGTCAGGAAAGAACACTGAAGCTTTCTTT,CASILSGKNTEAFF
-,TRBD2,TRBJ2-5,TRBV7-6,TGTGCCAGCAGCTTAGGGACTAGCGGGAGTCTGTTAGAGACCCAGTACTTC,CASSLGTSGSLLETQYF
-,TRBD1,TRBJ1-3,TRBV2,TGTGCCAGCAGGGGACAGGGCAGTGGAAACACCATATATTTT,CASRGQGSGNTIYF
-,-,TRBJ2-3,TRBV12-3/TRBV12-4,TGTGCCAGCAGTTTGGGCCTTACAGATACGCAGTATTTT,CASSLGLTDTQYF
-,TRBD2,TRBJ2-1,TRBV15,TGTGCCACCTGGCCGGGACTAGCGAACCAGAGCTCCTACAATGAGCAGTTCTTC,CATWPGLANQSSYNEQFF
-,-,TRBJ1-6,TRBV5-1,TGCGCCAGCAGCTTGGGTAGGGGTATGAATTCACCCCTCCACTTT,CASSLGRGMNSPLHF
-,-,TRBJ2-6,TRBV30,TGTGCCTGGAGTACCCGGGACTCTTTCTCTGGGGCCAACGTCCTGACTTTC,CAWSTRDSFSGANVLTF